One sample yielded the 9 T cell receptor beta chains listed below, sequenced in a study of T cell repertoires in cytomegalovirus infection. TCRdb passed the reads through MiXCR, listing each CDR3 protein once. The data contain a few hundred thousand distinct CDR3 sequences, 17% of them singletons. The sequenced sample consisted of PBMCs. Source of these receptors: a human donor in good health (CMV status not recorded). Some clones in this sample may be carry-over from other donors' samples.

The V call is TRBV20-1, the J call TRBJ2-2; 8 bases match TRBD1. Germline lookup yields CDR1 DFQATT and CDR2 SNEGSKA (reference sequence). The CDR3 totals 14 residues. V was clipped by 0 bases and J by 6 bases; unmatched bases: 3. This chain's CDR3 is CSAREAGGPGELFF. The CDR3, as DNA: TGCAGTGCTAGAGAGGCAGGGGGCCCCGGGGAGCTGTTTTTT.

This clonotype was picked up many times. The chain recombines TRBV12-3 or TRBV12-4 with TRBJ2-5; D might be TRBD1 (5 bases). Trimming cost V 3 bases and J 4 bases, with 12 bases left between them. The CDR3 totals 14 residues. The CDR3 sequence is CASSFRVLRETQYF. In DNA form, the CDR3 reads TGTGCCAGCAGTTTCAGGGTTTTGCGAGAGACCCAGTACTTC.

This clonotype was observed a few times. This chain joins TRBV27 and TRBJ1-5; D ambiguous. This CDR3 has 15 amino acids. Between the trimmed V and J ends, which lost 5 bases and 3 bases, there was a span of 14 bases. CDR1 is MNHEY and CDR2 is SMNVEV in the germline V gene (reference sequence). CDR3: CASSPVPRTNQPQHF. CDR3 sequence (DNA): TGTGCCAGCAGTCCCGTTCCACGGACCAATCAGCCCCAGCATTTT.

This clonotype appeared many times. The chain combines TRBV7-2 with TRBJ2-7, with 14 positions matching TRBD2. The junction had 7 bases not matched to a gene; V was cut back by 5 bases and J by 10 bases. Germline V gene sequence: CDR1 SGHTA, CDR2 FQGNSA. This CDR3 has 14 amino acids. The CDR3 bases are TGTGCCAGCAGCGCTAACGGACTAGCGGGGGGACAGTACTTC. Protein product: CASSANGLAGGQYF.

This clonotype was observed many times. This sequence joins TRBV6-1 and TRBJ2-5; 9 bases fit TRBD1. V gave up 6 bases and J gave up 5 bases; unmatched junction bases: 1. The CDR3 length is 12 residues. Germline assignment: CDR1 MNHNS and CDR2 SASEGT. The CDR3 bases are TGTGCCAGCAGGGGACAGGGCGAGACCCAGTACTTC. This translates into CASRGQGETQYF.

The chain is built from TRBV18 and TRBJ2-1; D is undetermined. The germline CDR1 and CDR2 sequences are KGHSH and LQKENI. The CDR3 spans 14 residues. V was cut by 4 bases and J by 8 bases, with 15 bases left in between. The CDR3 coding sequence is TGTGCCAGCTCACTGGCGACGCGACGTGATGAGCAGTTCTTC. Translation gives CASSLATRRDEQFF.

This clonotype has more than one count but fewer than ten. The chain has TRBV4-2 and TRBJ1-4; 9 nucleotides agree with TRBD1. Trimming removed 0 bases from V and 0 bases from J; junction bases left unmatched: 8. Per the germline V gene, CDR1 is LGHNA and CDR2 is YNFKEQ. The CDR3 totals 19 residues. The CDR3 DNA reads as TGTGCCAGCAGCCAAGATCGGGGGACAGGGACTACAACTAATGAAAAACTGTTTTTT. This translates into CASSQDRGTGTTTNEKLFF.

This clonotype appeared many times. J is TRBJ2-7 and V is TRBV28, with TRBD1 matching 8 bases. The CDR3 is 15 residues long. V lost 6 bases to trimming and J lost 2 bases; unmatched junction nucleotides: 9. The germline V gene has CDR1 MDHEN and CDR2 SYDVKM. CDR3 residues: CASSSYSTGAYEQYF. The CDR3 DNA reads TGTGCCAGCAGCTCCTACTCGACAGGGGCCTACGAGCAGTACTTC.

J is TRBJ2-2 and V is TRBV7-9, with 7 positions matching TRBD1. V shed 2 bases, J shed 9 bases, and the junction held 9 bases outside the gene matches. The CDR3 length is 15 residues. In germline, CDR1 is SEHNR, CDR2 FQNEAQ (reference sequence). CDR3 coding DNA: TGTGCCAGCAGCTTAAGAGGGGGCCTTATCTGGGAGCTGTTTTTT. Amino acids: CASSLRGGLIWELFF. Using reference TRBV7-9 and TRBJ2-2 for the parts outside the CDR3, the full variable domain is DTGVSQNPRHKITKRGQNVTFRCDPISEHNRLYWYRQTLGQGPEFLTYFQNEAQLEKSRLLSDRFSAERPKGSFSTLEIQRTEQGDSAMYLCASSLRGGLIWELFFGEGSRLTVL.